This T cell receptor beta chain was sequenced in a study of blood T cells in healthy people across ages. The use of a sample-barcoded 5' primer and a J-beta primer mix characterized a second PCR of about 7 to 12 cycles. MiXCR, applied by TCRdb to the 5' RACE reads, yields one record per CDR3 protein. This repertoire shows over 600,000 distinct CDR3 sequences, more than 50% found once; its top ten account for roughly 24%. Germline CDR1 is MNHNY and CDR2 is SVGAGI (reference sequence). The CDR3 spans 12 residues. Deletions cut 8 bases from V and 1 base from J, with 9 bases between. About this clonotype itself: Its specificity is unknown.

Investigators took 8 to 10 milliliters of peripheral blood from every donor. Findings and caveats of the study: A strong correlation was found between TCR beta diversity and the percentage of naive T cells. Because donor CMV status was unknown, expanded clonotype changes were possibly confounded. Roughly linearly, TCR beta diversity per million T cells fell as age increased.

The chain uses TRBV6-6 and TRBJ2-7, with a possible D match to TRBD1 (6 bases). The sequence derives from a man aged 35-49 years in good health. The sequenced sample consisted of blood. CDR3: CASQGSSYEQYF. The CDR3 DNA is TGTGCCAGCCAGGGGTCTTCCTACGAGCAGTACTTC.